This T cell receptor (beta chain) originates from a study of OX40 agonist ivuxolimab in advanced cancers. Study background: While on treatment, patients had intravenous ivuxolimab at 0.01 to 10 mg/kg every 2 weeks. Every patient in dose escalation had hepatocellular carcinoma, melanoma, renal cell or head and neck cancer. Having had anti-PD-1, anti-PD-L1 or anti-CTLA-4 therapy before was allowed, and approximately 40% had some.

Generated by immunoSEQ multiplex PCR, the TCRdb table keeps only in-frame clones and is missing some. The table lists 75,000 to 80,000 clones, roughly 80% of them singletons. Peripheral blood came from all dose cohorts at three timepoints. The germline V gene has CDR1 KGHSH and CDR2 LQKENI. Trimming removed 8 bases at V and 1 base at J, with 9 bases between. This CDR3 region has 13 residues. This chain uses TRBV18 with TRBJ1-5; TRBD1 is a possible D gene (5 bases). The sample here was CD4+ or CD8+ T cells sorted from blood, taken in a trial of the OX40 agonist ivuxolimab. This clonotype was sampled from an adult with an advanced solid tumor such as melanoma, head and neck, liver or kidney cancer. CDR3 sequence: CASKWGSNQPQHF. The CDR3 bases are TGTGCCAGCAAATGGGGGAGCAATCAGCCCCAGCATTTT.